Listed here are 16 T cell receptor beta chains from one sample, sequenced in a study of blood T cell repertoires in COVID-19. Profiled with immunoSEQ multiplex PCR; TCRdb holds only in-frame clones, not every one. The sample lists tens of thousands of clones, 90% occurring once. Material: peripheral blood. The receptors were sampled from a man aged 55 to 70 with acute or convalescent COVID-19.

The rearrangement links TRBV5-1 to TRBJ2-7; TRBD1 aligns across 7 bases. The CDR3 is made up of 16 amino acids. V lost 0 bases to trimming and J lost 5 bases; unmatched junction nucleotides: 11. Germline CDR1 is SGHRS and CDR2 is YFSETQ. The CDR3 loop reads CASSLAWGRGFHEQYF. CDR3 bases: TGCGCCAGCAGCTTGGCTTGGGGCAGGGGGTTCCACGAGCAGTACTTC.

The rearrangement uses TRBV3-1 (or the pseudogene TRBV3-2) and TRBJ1-2; D not certain. CDR1 LGHDT and CDR2 YNNKEL come from the germline V gene (reference sequence). Between the trimmed V and J ends, which lost 1 base and 8 bases, there was a span of 5 bases. The CDR3 runs 11 residues. DNA of the CDR3: TGTGCCAGCAGCCAAGGCAGAGGCTACACCTTC. Translated: CASSQGRGYTF.

The V call is TRBV29-1, the J call TRBJ1-6, with D perhaps matching TRBD1 (6 bases). Looked up from germline, CDR1 is SQVTM and CDR2 is ANQGSEA. V lost 5 bases and J lost 7, with 15 bases in between. This CDR3 region has 14 residues. The CDR3 here is CSVRQGGTNSPLHF. CDR3 DNA: TGCAGCGTTCGTCAGGGAGGGACAAATTCACCCCTCCACTTT.

The chain carries TRBV7-9 and TRBJ2-1; TRBD2 matches 9 bases. From germline, CDR1 is SEHNR and CDR2 FQNEAQ (reference sequence). The CDR3 has 18 residues. V gave up 1 base and J gave up 7 bases; unmatched junction bases: 14. This CDR3 reads CASSLGTYAGGPWNEQFF. As DNA, the CDR3 is TGTGCCAGCAGCTTAGGGACCTACGCGGGGGGGCCTTGGAATGAGCAGTTCTTC.

A word on this clone: The sample holds other DNA sequences that translate to the same CDR3. This chain joins TRBV5-1 and TRBJ2-2; 9 bases fit TRBD1. CDR1 SGHRS and CDR2 YFSETQ come from the germline V gene. Germline trimming cut 4 bases from V and 4 bases from J; bases unmatched to any gene: 5. The CDR3 contains 15 residues. In DNA, the CDR3 is TGCGCCAGCAGCCCGGGACAGGGTTCCACCGGGGAGCTGTTTTTT. Amino acid sequence: CASSPGQGSTGELFF.

The chain has TRBV7-9 and TRBJ1-6; 10 bases match TRBD1. The CDR3 extends over 15 amino acids. Germline V gene data show CDR1 as SEHNR and CDR2 as FQNEAQ (reference sequence). Germline trimming cut 2 bases from V and 9 bases from J; bases unmatched to any gene: 4. The CDR3 region has the DNA TGTGCCAGCAGCTTACTAGGGACAGGGGCTTCACCCCTCCACTTT. It codes for CASSLLGTGASPLHF.

The chain links TRBV27 to TRBJ1-5, with TRBD1 identical over 7 bases. The germline CDR1 and CDR2 sequences are MNHEY and SMNVEV (reference sequence). V shed 3 bases and J 7 bases; nucleotides not matched to a gene: 12. The CDR3 spans 16 residues. The CDR3 is CASSFRGQPAGQPQHF. DNA of the CDR3: TGTGCCAGCAGTTTCCGGGGACAGCCTGCAGGACAGCCCCAGCATTTT.

The genes are TRBV4-1 and TRBJ1-4, with D hard to call. Trimming left V 1 base short and J 7 bases short, with 10 bases between. The CDR3 sequence is 14 residues long. CDR1 is MGHRA and CDR2 is YSYEKL in the germline V gene. The CDR3 bases are TGCGCCAGCAGCCAAGCTGAGACAAGTGAAAAACTGTTTTTT. This encodes CASSQAETSEKLFF.

The chain employs TRBV19 and TRBJ2-7; 7 nucleotides match TRBD1. The CDR3 is made up of 15 amino acids. V shed 5 bases, J shed 4 bases, and the junction held 11 bases outside the gene matches. Germline V gene sequence: CDR1 LNHDA, CDR2 SQIVND (reference sequence). The CDR3 DNA is TGTGCCAGTAGTCCCCCGGACAGGTTTTTTTACGAGCAGTACTTC. This gives the protein CASSPPDRFFYEQYF. Full variable domain (remainder filled in from reference TRBV19 and TRBJ2-7): DGGITQSPKYLFRKEGQNVTLSCEQNLNHDAMYWYRQDPGQGLRLIYYSQIVNDFQKGDIAEGYSVSREKKESFPLTVTSAQKNPTAFYLCASSPPDRFFYEQYFGPGTRLTVT.

CDR3 sequence: CASSWGGGYTF. The CDR3 DNA reads as TGTGCCAGCAGCTGGGGAGGGGGCTACACCTTC. The chain has TRBV7-9 and TRBJ1-2; D remains ambiguous. V lost 4 bases and J 8 bases, leaving 8 bases between the germline ends. Germline V CDR1 and CDR2: SEHNR, FQNEAQ (reference sequence). The CDR3 is 11 amino acids.

This chain links TRBV19 with TRBJ1-5, with 7 bases aligning to TRBD1. Germline values: CDR1 LNHDA, CDR2 SQIVND (reference sequence). The CDR3 has 17 residues. V dropped 5 bases and J dropped 7; count of bases not matched to a gene: 17. The CDR3 loop reads CASSQTSGQHLGQPQHF. The DNA of the CDR3 is TGTGCCAGTAGTCAAACATCGGGACAGCACCTCGGGCAGCCCCAGCATTTT.

This rearrangement joins TRBV19 to TRBJ1-5, with 8 bases that match TRBD1. In germline, CDR1 is LNHDA, CDR2 SQIVND (reference sequence). The CDR3 runs 14 residues. After removal of 10 bases from V and 5 bases from J, the junction contained 10 bases not matched to a gene. The CDR3 coding sequence is TGTGCCAACCTCCGGGACAGGTCCCATCAGCCCCAGCATTTT. It is translated as CANLRDRSHQPQHF. The full variable domain, rest sourced from reference TRBV19 and TRBJ1-5, is DGGITQSPKYLFRKEGQNVTLSCEQNLNHDAMYWYRQDPGQGLRLIYYSQIVNDFQKGDIAEGYSVSREKKESFPLTVTSAQKNPTAFYLCANLRDRSHQPQHFGDGTRLSIL.

The V gene is TRBV2, the J gene TRBJ2-2; D may be TRBD2 (6 bases). The CDR3 consists of 16 residues. Deletions cut 4 bases from V and 3 bases from J, with 15 bases between. Germline loops: CDR1 SNHLY, CDR2 FYNNEI. CDR3 DNA: TGTGCCAGCAGTGGCTCCCGGGACTTTTACACCGGGGAGCTGTTTTTT. It codes for CASSGSRDFYTGELFF.

This rearrangement joins TRBV19 to TRBJ1-1, with D hard to call. Germline CDR1 and CDR2: LNHDA and SQIVND (reference sequence). The CDR3 loop spans 13 amino acids. The V end was cut by 3 bases, the J end by 2 bases, with 7 bases between. The CDR3 here is CASSIGSNTEAFF. The CDR3 coding sequence is TGTGCCAGTAGTATCGGTTCCAACACTGAAGCTTTCTTT. The full variable domain, its missing parts supplied by reference TRBV19 and TRBJ1-1, is DGGITQSPKYLFRKEGQNVTLSCEQNLNHDAMYWYRQDPGQGLRLIYYSQIVNDFQKGDIAEGYSVSREKKESFPLTVTSAQKNPTAFYLCASSIGSNTEAFFGQGTRLTVV.

The gene calls are TRBV27 and TRBJ1-2, with D perhaps matching TRBD1 (5 bases). The CDR3 has 14 residues. Trimming removed 2 bases at V and 8 bases at J, with 15 bases between. Germline V CDR1 and CDR2: MNHEY, SMNVEV (reference sequence). The CDR3 region has the DNA TGTGCCAGCAGTTTAATCCCGGATCACAGGGGCTACACCTTC. It encodes CASSLIPDHRGYTF.

The chain is built from TRBV5-1 and TRBJ1-1, with 9 bases fitting TRBD1. Trimming cost V 4 bases and J 4 bases; bases outside gene matches: 2. CDR1 is SGHRS and CDR2 is YFSETQ in the germline V gene. CDR3 length equals 13 residues. In DNA, the CDR3 is TGCGCCAGCAGCATGACAGGGGGCACTGAAGCTTTCTTT. This encodes CASSMTGGTEAFF.